Presented here are 2 T cell receptor beta chains from one specimen sequenced in a study of control samples from healthy donors and cancer patients. The table came from immunoSEQ multiplex PCR; TCRdb's copy has only in-frame clones and leaves some out. The sample contains about 220,000 clones, just under 95% of which appear only once. The sequenced sample consisted of blood. The receptors derive from a man aged 45-65 years in good health.

This clone was recorded a few times. The chain links TRBV7-9 to TRBJ2-3; 7 nucleotides agree with TRBD2. The ends lost 5 bases at V and 5 bases at J; junction bases unmatched: 4. The CDR3 covers 13 residues. Germline-derived CDR1 and CDR2 are SEHNR and FQNEAQ (reference sequence). This chain's CDR3 is CASSLSGGDTQYF. CDR3 DNA sequence: TGTGCCAGCAGCCTGTCGGGAGGAGATACGCAGTATTTT.

The J gene is TRBJ1-5, the V gene TRBV18, with a tentative D call TRBD1 (5 bases). Trimming shortened V by 5 bases and J by 6 bases, and 14 bases separated the two germline ends. The CDR3 has 14 residues. Germline CDR1 is KGHSH and CDR2 is LQKENI. CDR3 sequence: CASSVGGVGQPQHF. For the CDR3, the DNA is TGTGCCAGCTCAGTCGGGGGTGTAGGTCAGCCCCAGCATTTT. The variable domain in full, completed from reference TRBV18 and TRBJ1-5, reads NAGVMQNPRHLVRRRGQEARLRCSPMKGHSHVYWYRQLPEEGLKFMVYLQKENIIDESGMPKERFSAEFPKEGPSILRIQQVVRGDSAAYFCASSVGGVGQPQHFGDGTRLSIL.